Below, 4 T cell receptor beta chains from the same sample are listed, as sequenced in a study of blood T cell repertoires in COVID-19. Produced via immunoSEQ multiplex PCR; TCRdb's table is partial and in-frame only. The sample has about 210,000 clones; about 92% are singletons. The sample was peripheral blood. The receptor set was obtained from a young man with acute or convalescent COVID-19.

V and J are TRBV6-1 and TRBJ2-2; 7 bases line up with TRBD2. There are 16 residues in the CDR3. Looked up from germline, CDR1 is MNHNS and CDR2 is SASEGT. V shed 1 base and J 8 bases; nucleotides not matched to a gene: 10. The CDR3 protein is CASSEEIYLAAGELFF. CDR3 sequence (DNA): TGTGCCAGCAGTGAAGAAATTTATCTAGCGGCGGGGGAGCTGTTTTTT.

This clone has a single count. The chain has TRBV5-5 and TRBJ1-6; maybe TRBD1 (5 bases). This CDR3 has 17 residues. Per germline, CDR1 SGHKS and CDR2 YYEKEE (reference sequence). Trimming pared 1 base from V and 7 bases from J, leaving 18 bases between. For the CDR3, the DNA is TGTGCCAGCAGCTTGTTTCCTCCCGTGGGGGGGAATTCACCCCTCCACTTT. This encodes CASSLFPPVGGNSPLHF.

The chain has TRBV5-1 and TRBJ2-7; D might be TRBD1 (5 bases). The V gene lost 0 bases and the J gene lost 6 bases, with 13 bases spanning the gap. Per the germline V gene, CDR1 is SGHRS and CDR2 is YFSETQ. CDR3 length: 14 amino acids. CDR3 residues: CASSLAAGSGEQYF. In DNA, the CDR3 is TGCGCCAGCAGCTTGGCGGCAGGGTCGGGCGAGCAGTACTTC.

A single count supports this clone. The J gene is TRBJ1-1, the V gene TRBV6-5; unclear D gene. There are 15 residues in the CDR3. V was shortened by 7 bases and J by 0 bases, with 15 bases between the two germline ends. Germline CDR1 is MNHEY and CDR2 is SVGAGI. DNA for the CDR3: TGTGCCAGCAAGGCGGACTACGGGGTGAACACTGAAGCTTTCTTT. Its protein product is CASKADYGVNTEAFF.